One and the same sample provided the 24 T cell receptor beta chains below, sequenced in a study of blood T cell repertoires in COVID-19. TCRdb's copy holds only in-frame clones and misses some; the assay was immunoSEQ multiplex PCR. The profile shows a few hundred thousand clones, more than 75% of them singletons. Sequencing was carried out using peripheral blood. These receptors were collected from a woman aged 25 to 45 who had recovered from COVID-19.

The V call is TRBV2, the J call TRBJ1-2; TRBD1 agrees at 7 bases. Germline CDR1 and CDR2: SNHLY and FYNNEI. This CDR3 region has 14 residues. V dropped 6 bases and J dropped 2; count of bases not matched to a gene: 6. The CDR3 region is CASRGQSGNYGYTF. The CDR3 coding sequence is TGTGCCAGCAGGGGACAGTCAGGGAACTATGGCTACACCTTC.

J is TRBJ1-2 and V is TRBV5-1, with TRBD1 matching over 11 bases. V gave up 6 bases and J gave up 6 bases; unmatched junction bases: 10. The CDR3 sequence is 15 residues long. Germline CDR1 is SGHRS and CDR2 is YFSETQ. CDR3 loop: CASTRQDRGLDGYTF. The CDR3 DNA follows: TGCGCCAGCACTCGACAGGACAGGGGGCTGGATGGCTACACCTTC.

This clone is a singleton in its sample. The chain employs TRBV11-2 and TRBJ2-2; 7 nucleotides align to TRBD1. CDR1 and CDR2 from the germline V gene are SGHAT and FQNNGV. The length of the CDR3 is 17 residues. V dropped 4 bases and J dropped 3; count of bases not matched to a gene: 11. The CDR3 bases are TGTGCCAGCAGCTCAATTCCCGGGACAGCGTACACCGGGGAGCTGTTTTTT. It translates to CASSSIPGTAYTGELFF.

The CDR3 DNA reads TGTGCCAGTAGAGGACCGGGACAGGGCTCGAACACCATATATTTT. Translating gives CASRGPGQGSNTIYF. The J gene is TRBJ1-3, the V gene TRBV19, with 9 bases aligning to TRBD1. The CDR3 is made up of 15 amino acids. The V gene's germline CDR1 is LNHDA and CDR2 SQIVND (reference sequence). Trimming cost V 6 bases and J 7 bases; bases outside gene matches: 10.

The chain has TRBV5-1 and TRBJ1-1; maybe TRBD1 (6 bases). Germline V gene sequence: CDR1 SGHRS, CDR2 YFSETQ. This CDR3 spans 15 amino acids. Deletions cut 4 bases from V and 5 bases from J, with 18 bases between. For the CDR3, the DNA is TGCGCCAGCAGCAACGGGGGGCAGATAGGGACTGAAGCTTTCTTT. Translation gives CASSNGGQIGTEAFF.

The J gene is TRBJ2-5, the V gene TRBV15; 7 bases are a match to TRBD1. Germline trimming cut 9 bases from V and 6 bases from J; bases unmatched to any gene: 13. Germline assignment: CDR1 LNHNV and CDR2 YYDKDF (reference sequence). This CDR3 comprises 14 residues. Written as DNA, the CDR3 is TGTGCCACGACCAAAGACAGGGTCTCGAAGACCCAGTACTTC. Protein product: CATTKDRVSKTQYF.

This rearrangement joins TRBV4-1 to TRBJ2-4; no clear D. V gave up 0 bases and J gave up 2 bases, with 8 bases separating them. Germline V CDR1 and CDR2: MGHRA, YSYEKL. The CDR3 is 15 residues long. The CDR3 nucleotides read TGCGCCAGCAGCCAAGAGACTGCACCCAAAAACATTCAGTACTTC. It is translated as CASSQETAPKNIQYF.

Turning to this clone: The junction departs from the called germline gene at one end, perhaps through a read error. This sequence joins TRBV7-7 and TRBJ1-6; tentative D call: TRBD1 (6 bases). The CDR3 covers 15 residues. From germline, CDR1 is SSHAT and CDR2 FNYEAQ (reference sequence). In DNA form, the CDR3 reads TGTGCTAGCAGCTTAGCGCAGGGGAAAGATTCACCCCTCCACTTT. Encoded protein: CASSLAQGKDSPLHF.

The chain is built from TRBV10-3 and TRBJ2-1, with 10 bases aligning to TRBD2. Germline assignment: CDR1 ENHRY and CDR2 SYGVKD. The CDR3 is 16 amino acids. V dropped 3 bases and J dropped 4; count of bases not matched to a gene: 6. CDR3 nucleotides: TGTGCCATCAGTGAAGCGGGAGGGCCTCCTTACAATGAGCAGTTCTTC. Translation: CAISEAGGPPYNEQFF.

The chain has TRBV10-3 and TRBJ1-5; possible D gene TRBD1, 6 bases. Looked up from germline, CDR1 is ENHRY and CDR2 is SYGVKD. This CDR3 is 14 amino acids long. V was pared by 6 bases and J by 7 bases, with 16 bases between. In nucleotides, the CDR3 is TGTGCCATCAGCGAGGGACAAAAGACCCAGCCCCAGCATTTT. Translating gives CAISEGQKTQPQHF.

The rearrangement uses TRBV19 and TRBJ1-2, with D tentatively TRBD1 (6 bases). Germline CDR1 reads LNHDA; CDR2 reads SQIVND (reference sequence). This CDR3 has 17 amino acids. V lost 0 bases and J lost 4, with 18 bases in between. CDR3 residues: CASSIDAYETGTYGYTF. The CDR3 DNA sequence: TGTGCCAGTAGTATAGACGCCTACGAGACAGGAACCTATGGCTACACCTTC.

The sample holds one count of this clone. The CDR3 here is CASGLLSSGNTIYF. In nucleotides, the CDR3 is TGTGCTAGTGGTTTGCTCAGCTCTGGAAACACCATATATTTT. V is TRBV12-5 and J is TRBJ1-3; D uncertain. Germline CDR1 and CDR2: LGHNT and FRNRAP. The V end lost 2 bases, the J end lost 0 bases, and 5 bases lay between the germline ends. The CDR3 totals 14 residues.

The CDR3 sequence is CASSSGLTNEKLFF. CDR3 nucleotides: TGCGCCAGCAGCTCCGGTTTGACTAATGAAAAACTGTTTTTT. This rearrangement joins TRBV5-1 to TRBJ1-4; D gene unclear. V was trimmed by 3 bases and J by 2 bases, leaving 8 bases between them. CDR1 and CDR2 (germline): SGHRS, YFSETQ. CDR3 length: 14 amino acids.

The chain combines TRBV11-3 with TRBJ2-7; D possibly corresponds to TRBD2 (6 bases). With 3 bases removed from V and 2 bases from J, the gap between germline ends came to 11 bases. The CDR3 spans 14 residues. Germline assignment: CDR1 SGHNT and CDR2 YENEEA. CDR3 amino acids: CASSFGAGPYEQYF. The CDR3 coding sequence is TGTGCCAGCAGCTTCGGAGCGGGTCCCTACGAGCAGTACTTC.

The CDR3 nucleotides are TGTGCCAGCAGGGACTTGCTGGGAGCGGAGACCCAGTACTTC. Encoded protein: CASRDLLGAETQYF. The chain uses TRBV28 and TRBJ2-5; the D gene is possibly TRBD2 (5 bases). The V gene lost 6 bases and the J gene lost 5 bases, with 16 bases spanning the gap. CDR3 length: 14 residues. CDR1 is MDHEN and CDR2 is SYDVKM in the germline V gene.

The chain links TRBV27 to TRBJ2-3; TRBD2 might be the D (6 bases). Germline V gene lookup returns CDR1 MNHEY and CDR2 SMNVEV (reference sequence). V gave up 1 base and J gave up 2 bases, with 13 bases separating them. The CDR3 is made up of 16 amino acids. The CDR3 sequence is CASSLLGGTATDTQYF. The CDR3 nucleotides read TGTGCCAGCAGTTTATTGGGCGGGACTGCCACAGATACGCAGTATTTT.

The gene calls are TRBV10-3 and TRBJ2-1; the D gene is possibly TRBD2 (5 bases). Per germline, CDR1 ENHRY and CDR2 SYGVKD. Trimming shortened V by 3 bases and J by 0 bases, and 9 bases separated the two germline ends. The CDR3 runs to 15 residues. The CDR3 DNA sequence: TGTGCCATCAGTGACCCCGAGGGCTCCTACAATGAGCAGTTCTTC. This translates into CAISDPEGSYNEQFF.

In this sample, this clone turned up a few times. CDR3 in amino acids: CASSSTTSGRARNEQFF. CDR3 sequence (DNA): TGCGCCAGCAGCTCGACAACAAGCGGGAGGGCCAGGAATGAGCAGTTCTTC. The V gene is TRBV5-1, the J gene TRBJ2-1; 10 bases are a match to TRBD2. Trimming cost V 3 bases and J 7 bases; bases outside gene matches: 13. Germline CDR1 is SGHRS and CDR2 is YFSETQ. This CDR3 region has 17 residues.

The chain links TRBV6-1 to TRBJ1-1; D remains ambiguous. Germline-derived CDR1 and CDR2 are MNHNS and SASEGT. Trimming shortened V by 3 bases and J by 6 bases, and 11 bases separated the two germline ends. The CDR3 totals 13 residues. CDR3 sequence: CASSERSRPEAFF. DNA for the CDR3: TGTGCCAGCAGTGAGAGGTCCCGGCCTGAAGCTTTCTTT.

The rearrangement joins TRBV5-1 to TRBJ2-5; D unclear. This CDR3 contains 13 residues. The germline V gene encodes CDR1 SGHRS and CDR2 YFSETQ. Trimming took off 0 bases at V and 1 base at J, with 4 bases between the two ends. The CDR3 coding sequence is TGCGCCAGCAGCTTGGGCAGCCAAGAGACCCAGTACTTC. Translating it yields CASSLGSQETQYF.

This clone was detected a few times. As DNA, the CDR3 is TGTGCCAGCAGCCAAGGACACTCTGGAAACACCATATATTTT. Translating it yields CASSQGHSGNTIYF. V usage is TRBV14 and J usage is TRBJ1-3, with unresolved D. This CDR3 spans 14 amino acids. V gave up 1 base and J gave up 0 bases, with 4 bases separating them. CDR1 and CDR2 from the germline V gene are SGHDN and FVKESK.

The CDR3 spells CASSLTTYNEQFF. The DNA for the CDR3 is TGTGCCAGCAGTTTAACAACCTACAATGAGCAGTTCTTC. The V call is TRBV12-3 or TRBV12-4, the J call TRBJ2-1; no definite D call. V lost 2 bases and J lost 2, with 4 bases in between. This CDR3 has 13 amino acids.

This clone was seen a few times. The rearrangement joins TRBV27 to TRBJ1-5, with D perhaps matching TRBD1 (5 bases). This CDR3 has 15 amino acids. The germline CDR1 and CDR2 sequences are MNHEY and SMNVEV (reference sequence). V lost 6 bases to trimming and J lost 2 bases, with 14 bases between them. The DNA for the CDR3 is TGTGCCAGCAGGTCAGGGATTGGGGGCAATCAGCCCCAGCATTTT. As protein: CASRSGIGGNQPQHF.

This clone has just one count. The rearrangement uses TRBV19 and TRBJ2-7; TRBD2 matches 8 bases. Per germline, CDR1 LNHDA and CDR2 SQIVND (reference sequence). Trimming took 10 bases from V and 6 from J; bases not matched to a gene: 14. This CDR3 region has 14 residues. CDR3 residues: CATTNKRETGEQYF. CDR3 bases: TGTGCCACTACAAACAAGCGGGAGACGGGCGAGCAGTACTTC.